This T cell receptor (beta chain) emerged from a study of T cell responses to AZD1222 COVID-19 vaccine (dated by TCRdb to the early 2020s). General notes on the study: AZD1222 recipients given second doses at about 4 weeks or at about 12 weeks were pooled, since spike-specific TCR depth and breadth were not found to differ between the two schedules. TCR sequencing was performed for over 230 trial participants, of whom around 200 were given two doses of AZD1222 and around 25 were given two doses of MenACWY control vaccine. Trial participants were enrolled by age into subgroups of 18-55, 56-69 and 70-plus years, and roughly 150, 30 and 60 TCR-sequenced participants, respectively, were included in these subgroups.

The cysteine opens and the phenylalanine closes a CDR3 of 13 amino acids. Only the CDR3 part of the read is kept: 39 bases, read in frame from the first base. The germline ends are 11 bases apart after V is trimmed by 7 bases and J by 2 bases. Sequences MNHEY (CDR1) and SVGAGI (CDR2) are obtained from the germline V gene. Explained via the paper, the time point label denotes: baseline before first vaccination. Samples from vaccinated people were obtained from the UK trials COV001 and COV002, which included a single-blind randomized controlled phase 2/3 trial of AZD1222 (ChAdOx1 nCoV-19) in healthy adults. For TCRbeta chain sequencing, PBMC samples were collected from trial participants at day 0 and at day 28 after the second dose. The CDR3 regions of human TCRbeta chains were analyzed by immunosequencing. The original methods were these. TCRs in the repertoires were matched against a reference library of SARS-CoV-2-specific TCRs that had been generated with the MIRA antigen-specificity platform. Breadth meant the fraction of unique TCRs that were SARS-CoV-2-associated, whereas depth meant the fraction of total T cells that were SARS-CoV-2-associated. Using the MIRA data, each spike-specific TCR was assigned both to the spike region to which the TCR was reactive and to a CD4 or CD8 class. Log10-transformed breadth and depth values were compared by one-way ANOVA with Sidak's multiple comparisons tests. The table was pulled from immuneACCESS by TCRdb, which kept in-frame rearrangements only. Such tables lose some clones; where checked, under half of the loss comes from unresolved V genes, and the rest has no known cause. That table supplies the V and J calls and clone size; D and trimming were determined from the DNA. The sample includes 90,000 to 120,000 clones, with around 91% observed a single time. Approximately 22% of the sample is in the top ten clones.

Of note for this clone: This clone's antigen is unknown. Nothing much larger sits one base from this clone, and base qualities are not available.

The full study reports these points: The whole spike protein was spanned by vaccine-associated CD4 TCRs, and dominant responses were seen in regions 160-218 and 743-854. Conclusions about previously exposed vaccinees were limited because only a handful of AZD1222 recipients were SARS-CoV-2 seropositive at baseline. Epitopes outside the regions mutated in the B.1.351 and B.1.1.7 variants were reportedly recognized by nearly half of the unique spike-specific TCRs. Participants were mostly white British, with more females than males. The authors suggested clonal diversity may have been underestimated. Because no day 14 peak-response samples were available, the repertoires could be characterized only after the peak T cell response. The 56-69-year group was small, and its depth increase did not reach significance, likely because of low power. Spike-specific TCR breadth and depth rose significantly after two AZD1222 doses compared with day 0 and with MenACWY recipients.

The specimen comprised peripheral blood, sampled on day 0 of AZD1222 vaccination. The sequence was collected from an adult in good health. In this chain, TRBV6-5 is recombined with TRBJ2-5; the D gene is perhaps TRBD2, from 5 matching bases. DNA sequence: TGTGCCAGCAAGAACGGGGATCAAGAGACCCAGTACTTC. This translates into CASKNGDQETQYF.